This is a list of T cell receptor beta chains from one sample in a study of blood T cell repertoires in COVID-19. Sequencing was performed with immunoSEQ multiplex PCR; in TCRdb, only in-frame clones are kept and a portion is missing. This sample carries about 380,000 clones, 85% of them seen once, and the ten largest clones take 3% to 4%. Sequenced: peripheral blood. Receptors were obtained from a woman aged 18-29 years with acute or convalescent COVID-19. Each CDR3 is given with its conserved first and last residue. Each record gives: D gene, clone size, J gene, V gene, CDR3 protein, CDR3 DNA. The D gene is left open where the match is weak. Some rows mark clone size as missing; the rest say once, few, many or name a class of expanded clone.

>NA|NA|TRBJ2-3|TRBV2
CASRGGAGNTDTQYF
TGTGCCAGCAGGGGTGGGGCGGGAAACACAGATACGCAGTATTTT
>NA|NA|TRBJ1-6|TRBV6-5
CASRTVEEARPLHF
TGTGCCAGCAGAACCGTAGAAGAAGCTCGGCCCCTCCACTTT
>TRBD2|NA|TRBJ2-5|TRBV2
CASSALAGGPETQYF
TGTGCCAGCAGTGCACTAGCGGGGGGCCCAGAGACCCAGTACTTC
>NA|NA|TRBJ1-4|TRBV5-1
CASSLNGEDGEKLFF
TGCGCCAGCAGCTTGAACGGGGAAGATGGTGAAAAACTGTTTTTT
>TRBD2|once|TRBJ2-7|TRBV6-5
CASSPGGSFYEQYF
TGTGCCAGCAGTCCGGGGGGGTCCTTCTACGAGCAGTACTTC
>NA|NA|TRBJ1-3|TRBV6-1
CASSALRGGEGNTIYF
TGTGCCAGCAGTGCGCTTCGGGGGGGTGAGGGAAACACCATATATTTT
>NA|NA|TRBJ2-1|TRBV19
CASSFAGSGNEQFF
TGTGCCAGTAGTTTCGCCGGATCCGGGAATGAGCAGTTCTTC
>NA|NA|TRBJ1-2|TRBV5-6
CASGDRGVTVYYGYTF
TGTGCCAGCGGGGATCGGGGGGTTACGGTATACTATGGCTACACCTTC
>TRBD1|NA|TRBJ2-4|TRBV4-1
CASSHLRDSPDVSKNIQYF
TGCGCCAGCAGCCACCTCCGGGACAGCCCAGATGTGAGCAAAAACATTCAGTACTTC
>TRBD1|NA|TRBJ1-2|TRBV19
CASSLAHGTRDRLF
TGTGCCAGTAGTCTGGCCCATGGAACGCGGGACAGGCTGTTC
>NA|NA|TRBJ2-1|TRBV9
CASSVGSNEQFF
TGTGCCAGCAGCGTAGGGAGCAATGAGCAGTTCTTC
>TRBD2|NA|TRBJ2-5|TRBV5-4
CASSLWGREEETQYF
TGTGCCAGCAGCTTGTGGGGGAGGGAAGAGGAGACCCAGTACTTC
>NA|NA|TRBJ1-1|TRBV4-1
CASSPDPGVNTEAFF
TGCGCCAGCAGCCCCGACCCAGGGGTGAACACTGAAGCTTTCTTT
>NA|few|TRBJ1-1|TRBV5-6
CASSFYQGRGTEAFF
TGTGCCAGCAGCTTTTATCAGGGGAGGGGGACTGAAGCTTTCTTT
>NA|few|TRBJ2-7|TRBV1
CTTLRREDKYEQYF
TGCACCACTCTAAGGCGGGAGGACAAGTACGAGCAGTACTTC
>NA|NA|TRBJ2-7|TRBV29-1
CSLRVGYEQYF
TGCAGCCTGAGGGTCGGCTACGAGCAGTACTTC
>TRBD1|NA|TRBJ1-2|TRBV19
CASSPGGTVRYGYTF
TGTGCCAGTAGCCCGGGGGGGACAGTCCGTTATGGCTACACCTTC
>TRBD2|NA|TRBJ2-3|TRBV28
CASRTSGSSTDTQYF
TGTGCCAGCAGGACTAGCGGGTCTAGCACAGATACGCAGTATTTT
>NA|NA|TRBJ1-2|TRBV28
CASSLITDGYTF
TGTGCCAGCAGTTTGATTACAGATGGCTACACCTTC
>NA|NA|TRBJ1-1|TRBV9
CASSVDSSTNTEAFF
TGTGCCAGCAGCGTAGACAGTAGTACGAACACTGAAGCTTTCTTT
>NA|NA|TRBJ2-1|TRBV9
CASGNDEQFF
TGTGCCAGCGGCAATGATGAGCAGTTCTTC
>NA|NA|TRBJ2-7|TRBV27
CASSSGTASYEQYF
TGTGCCAGCAGTTCCGGGACTGCATCCTACGAGCAGTACTTC
>NA|NA|TRBJ2-7|TRBV9
CASSPGDEKTYEQYF
TGTGCCAGCAGCCCGGGGGATGAGAAAACCTACGAGCAGTACTTC
>NA|NA|TRBJ2-3|TRBV7-9
CASAQAGRGGNTQYF
TGTGCCAGCGCCCAGGCGGGACGGGGCGGAAATACGCAGTATTTT
>TRBD2|NA|TRBJ2-1|TRBV2
CASTMEGAGANEQFF
TGTGCCAGCACCATGGAAGGGGCGGGAGCCAATGAGCAGTTCTTC
>TRBD1|NA|TRBJ1-2|TRBV6-1
CASSAPGTGGSYGYTF
TGTGCCAGCAGTGCCCCTGGAACAGGGGGAAGCTATGGCTACACCTTC
>NA|NA|TRBJ1-1|TRBV28
CASSVITGLTEAFF
TGTGCCAGCAGCGTAATTACAGGGCTCACTGAAGCTTTCTTT
>NA|NA|TRBJ2-1|TRBV14
CASSWLVSPNEQFF
TGTGCCAGCAGCTGGCTAGTCTCTCCCAATGAGCAGTTCTTC
>TRBD1|once|TRBJ1-2|TRBV5-1
CASSLETGDPRGYTF
TGCGCCAGCAGCTTGGAAACAGGGGACCCGAGAGGCTACACCTTC
>NA|many|TRBJ2-7|TRBV5-4
CASSLPGNYEQYF
TGTGCCAGCAGCTTGCCAGGGAACTACGAGCAGTACTTC
>TRBD1|NA|TRBJ1-4|TRBV5-4
CASSRDSTTNEKLFF
TGTGCCAGCAGTCGGGACAGTACAACTAATGAAAAACTGTTTTTT
>TRBD1|NA|TRBJ2-3|TRBV29-1
CSVERQGAFRLAADTQYF
TGCAGCGTTGAACGACAGGGGGCGTTCCGGCTAGCAGCAGATACGCAGTATTTT
>NA|few|TRBJ2-3|TRBV11-2
CASSSQFAETDTQYF
TGTGCCAGCAGCTCCCAATTTGCGGAGACAGATACGCAGTATTTT
>TRBD2|NA|TRBJ2-5|TRBV9
CASSVAGGAGETQYF
TGTGCCAGCAGCGTAGCCGGGGGGGCCGGGGAGACCCAGTACTTC
>TRBD1|NA|TRBJ2-1|TRBV27
CASSPRDRGFYIAYNEQFF
TGTGCCAGCAGTCCCCGGGACAGGGGCTTTTATATCGCCTACAATGAGCAGTTCTTC
>TRBD1|NA|TRBJ1-2|TRBV27
CASSSITGGYGYTF
TGTGCCAGCTCTTCCATTACAGGGGGGTATGGCTACACCTTC
>TRBD1|NA|TRBJ1-1|TRBV19
CASSVRQGVTEAFF
TGTGCCAGTAGTGTAAGACAGGGCGTAACTGAAGCTTTCTTT
>NA|NA|TRBJ2-7|TRBV5-4
CASSLDQGANSYEQYF
TGTGCCAGCAGCTTGGATCAAGGGGCTAACTCCTACGAGCAGTACTTC
>NA|NA|TRBJ1-5|TRBV28
CAIATVNSNQPQHF
TGTGCCATCGCGACAGTGAATAGCAATCAGCCCCAGCATTTT
>TRBD1|NA|TRBJ1-1|TRBV10-3
CATRGQRNTEAFF
TGTGCCACCAGGGGACAGAGGAACACTGAAGCTTTCTTT
>TRBD2|NA|TRBJ2-3|TRBV5-1
CASSSAGGPGDTQYF
TGCGCCAGCAGTTCCGCGGGAGGGCCAGGAGATACGCAGTATTTT
>NA|NA|TRBJ1-6|TRBV12-5
CASGEGLPVKSPLHF
TGTGCTAGTGGCGAGGGATTACCGGTAAAGTCACCCCTCCACTTT
>NA|NA|TRBJ2-4|TRBV5-6
CASSLVAGQNIQYF
TGTGCCAGCAGCTTGGTGGCAGGGCAAAACATTCAGTACTTC
>NA|NA|TRBJ1-2|TRBV9
CASRPLVDRFIYGYTF
TGTGCCAGCAGACCCTTGGTGGACAGATTTATCTATGGCTACACCTTC